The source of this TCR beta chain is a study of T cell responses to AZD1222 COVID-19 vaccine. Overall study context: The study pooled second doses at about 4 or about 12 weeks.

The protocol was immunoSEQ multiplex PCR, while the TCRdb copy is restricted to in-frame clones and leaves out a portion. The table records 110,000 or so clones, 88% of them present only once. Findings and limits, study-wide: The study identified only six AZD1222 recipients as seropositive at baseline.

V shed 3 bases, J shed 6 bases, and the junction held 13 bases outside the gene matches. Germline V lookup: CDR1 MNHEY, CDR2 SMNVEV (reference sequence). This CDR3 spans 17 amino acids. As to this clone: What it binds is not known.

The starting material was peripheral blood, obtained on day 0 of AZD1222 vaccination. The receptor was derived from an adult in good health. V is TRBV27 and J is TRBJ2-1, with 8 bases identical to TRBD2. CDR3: CASSFLPLAATGNEQFF. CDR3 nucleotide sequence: TGTGCCAGCAGTTTCCTACCACTAGCGGCCACGGGCAATGAGCAGTTCTTC.